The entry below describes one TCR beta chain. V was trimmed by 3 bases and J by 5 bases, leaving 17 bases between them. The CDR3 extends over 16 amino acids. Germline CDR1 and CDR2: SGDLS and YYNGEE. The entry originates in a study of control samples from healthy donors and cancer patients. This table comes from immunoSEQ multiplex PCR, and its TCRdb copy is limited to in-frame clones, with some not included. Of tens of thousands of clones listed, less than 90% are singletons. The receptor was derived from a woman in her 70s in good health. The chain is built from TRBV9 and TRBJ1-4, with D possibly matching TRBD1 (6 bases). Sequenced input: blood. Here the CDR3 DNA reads TGTGCCAGCAGCGGTGAAGGGGACACCCGGAATGAAAAACTGTTTTTT. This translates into CASSGEGDTRNEKLFF.